This TCR beta chain was sequenced in a study of regulatory T cells in long-lasting Graves disease. This CDR3 comprises 14 residues. The V gene's germline CDR1 is MNHEY and CDR2 SMNVEV (reference sequence). Trimming shortened V by 4 bases and J by 2 bases, and 9 bases separated the two germline ends. Described time point: persistent/refractory GD, antithyroid drugs over 5 years with positive TRAb. PBMC-extracted RNA yielded the TCR library. Whole-study findings and limits: Only a small sample size was used, which may have cut accuracy.

About this clonotype: Its target is not known.

Through Arm-PCR of CDR3 regions and iRepertoire HTBI primers, TCR beta libraries were built. TCRdb re-derived calls from the multiplex PCR reads in MiXCR, one entry per CDR3 protein. The table includes over 650,000 distinct CDR3 sequences, about 32% detected once. This chain links TRBV27 with TRBJ1-5; D is possibly TRBD1 (6 bases). The material sequenced was peripheral blood mononuclear cells (PBMCs), taken when the disease was refractory, from a patient treated with antithyroid drugs. This TCR came from a female donor with Graves disease. The CDR3 spells CASSSYRGNQPQHF. DNA for the CDR3: TGTGCCAGCAGTTCCTACAGGGGCAATCAGCCCCAGCATTTT.